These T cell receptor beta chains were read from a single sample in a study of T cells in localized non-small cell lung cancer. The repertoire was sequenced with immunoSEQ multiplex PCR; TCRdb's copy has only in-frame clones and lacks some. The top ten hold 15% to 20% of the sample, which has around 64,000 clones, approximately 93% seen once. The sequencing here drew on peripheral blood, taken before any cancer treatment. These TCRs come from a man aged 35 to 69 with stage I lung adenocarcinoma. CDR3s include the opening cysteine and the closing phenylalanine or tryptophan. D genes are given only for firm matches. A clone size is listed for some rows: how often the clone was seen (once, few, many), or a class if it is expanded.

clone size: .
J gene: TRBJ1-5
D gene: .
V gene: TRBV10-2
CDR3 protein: CASSEVGNQPQHF
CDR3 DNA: TGCGCCAGCAGTGAGGTAGGCAATCAGCCCCAGCATTTT

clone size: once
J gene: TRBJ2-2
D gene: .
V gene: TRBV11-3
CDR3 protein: CATAIRTTTGELFF
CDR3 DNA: TGTGCCACCGCGATTCGAACTACCACGGGGGAGCTGTTTTTT

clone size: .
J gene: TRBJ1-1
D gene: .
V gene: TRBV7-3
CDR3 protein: CASSPTGNTEAFF
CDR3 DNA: TGTGCCAGCAGCCCGACAGGGAACACTGAAGCTTTCTTT

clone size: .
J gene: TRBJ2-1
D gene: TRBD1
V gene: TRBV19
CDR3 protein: CASSRWQGAGNEQFF
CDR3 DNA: TGTGCCAGTAGTAGGTGGCAGGGGGCAGGAAATGAGCAGTTCTTC

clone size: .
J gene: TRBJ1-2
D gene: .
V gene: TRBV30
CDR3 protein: CAWSVTSYGYTF
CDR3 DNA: TGTGCCTGGAGTGTAACCTCCTATGGCTACACCTTC

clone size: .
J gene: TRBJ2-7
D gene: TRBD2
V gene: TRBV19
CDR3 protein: CASSKPAGRDEQYF
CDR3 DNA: TGTGCCAGTAGTAAACCAGCGGGACGGGACGAGCAGTACTTC

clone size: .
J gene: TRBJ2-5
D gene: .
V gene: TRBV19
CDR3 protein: CASSLGRSQETQYF
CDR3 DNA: TGTGCCAGTAGCTTGGGACGGTCTCAAGAGACCCAGTACTTC

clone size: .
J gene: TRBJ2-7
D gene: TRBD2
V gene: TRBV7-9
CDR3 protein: CASSSGLARARDEQYF
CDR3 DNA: TGTGCCAGCAGCTCGGGACTAGCGAGGGCGAGGGACGAGCAGTACTTC

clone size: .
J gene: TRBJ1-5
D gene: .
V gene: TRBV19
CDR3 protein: CASSIQGSQPQHF
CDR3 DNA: TGTGCCAGTAGTATCCAGGGGAGTCAGCCCCAGCATTTT

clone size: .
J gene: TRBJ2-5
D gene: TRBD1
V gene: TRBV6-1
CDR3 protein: CATHRGLETQYF
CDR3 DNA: TGTGCCACCCACAGGGGGCTAGAGACCCAGTACTTC

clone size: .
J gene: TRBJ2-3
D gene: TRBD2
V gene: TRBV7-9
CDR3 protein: CASSSSSGGADTQYF
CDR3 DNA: TGTGCCAGCAGCTCCTCTAGCGGGGGGGCAGATACGCAGTATTTT

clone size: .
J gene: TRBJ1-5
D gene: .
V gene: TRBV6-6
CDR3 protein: CASSFQGLNQPQHF
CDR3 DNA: TGTGCCAGCAGCTTTCAGGGCCTCAATCAGCCCCAGCATTTT

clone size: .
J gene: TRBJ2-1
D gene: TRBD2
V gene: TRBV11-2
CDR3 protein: CASSLVVGGSSSYNEQFF
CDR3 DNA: TGTGCCAGCAGCTTAGTGGTGGGCGGGAGTAGCTCCTACAATGAGCAGTTCTTC

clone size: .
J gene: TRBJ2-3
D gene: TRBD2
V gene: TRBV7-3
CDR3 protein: CASSLGGSRTDTQYF
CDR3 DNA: TGTGCCAGCAGCTTAGGCGGGAGTCGTACAGATACGCAGTATTTT